Shown below are 5 T cell receptor beta chains from a single sample sequenced in a study of blood T cell repertoires in COVID-19. Profiling relied on immunoSEQ multiplex PCR, and the TCRdb table lists in-frame clones only, not all of them. The table has around 260,000 clones, 80% to 90% seen once; the top ten hold less than 3%. The source material was peripheral blood. The receptors were gathered from a woman in her thirties with active or convalescent COVID-19.

The rearrangement joins TRBV2 to TRBJ1-6; D not certain. Germline lookup yields CDR1 SNHLY and CDR2 FYNNEI. V lost 3 bases, J lost 4 bases, and 19 bases lay in between. CDR3 length: 18 residues. The CDR3 coding sequence is TGTGCCAGCAGTGAGTCATCCAGGCTAAAGATATATAATTCACCCCTCCACTTT. It translates to CASSESSRLKIYNSPLHF.

The chain carries TRBV5-4 and TRBJ1-6, with 7 bases identical to TRBD1. Per the germline V gene, CDR1 is SGHNT and CDR2 is YYREEE (reference sequence). CDR3 length equals 17 residues. Losses at the gene ends were 0 bases for V and 7 bases for J; bases not matched to a gene: 10. Here the CDR3 DNA reads TGTGCCAGCAGCTTGGGTCCGGGACAGCTAGGGAATTCACCCCTCCACTTT. Translating it yields CASSLGPGQLGNSPLHF.

The chain links TRBV2 to TRBJ2-6; a weak D match, TRBD1 (5 bases). V dropped 6 bases and J dropped 0 bases, with 9 bases sitting between them. CDR3 length: 15 residues. Germline CDR1 reads SNHLY; CDR2 reads FYNNEI. The CDR3 DNA reads TGTGCCAGCAGCGACAGTTTCTCTGGGGCCAACGTCCTGACTTTC. It yields the protein CASSDSFSGANVLTF.

The chain employs TRBV5-4 and TRBJ2-5; 13 bases are a match to TRBD2. Germline V gene lookup returns CDR1 SGHNT and CDR2 YYREEE (reference sequence). Trimming cost V 3 bases and J 4 bases; bases outside gene matches: 6. This CDR3 spans 16 amino acids. In nucleotides, the CDR3 is TGTGCCAGCAGCTGGGGACTAGCGGGGCCCTTAGAGACCCAGTACTTC. Amino acids: CASSWGLAGPLETQYF.

This chain uses TRBV11-3 with TRBJ1-1; no clear D gene. Trimming removed 5 bases from V and 0 bases from J, with 7 bases in between. This CDR3 spans 13 amino acids. Germline CDR1 is SGHNT and CDR2 is YENEEA. The CDR3 region has the DNA TGTGCCAGCAGCCTCCGGGTGAACACTGAAGCTTTCTTT. Translating it yields CASSLRVNTEAFF.